This TCR beta chain was obtained from a study of neurological immune-mediated disorders. One entry per CDR3 protein results from TCRdb running MiXCR on the 5' RACE reads. The sample records tens of thousands of distinct CDR3 sequences, less than 5.5% being singletons. Trimming took 5 bases from V and 1 from J, leaving 15 bases between them. The germline V gene has CDR1 DFQATT and CDR2 SNEGSKA (reference sequence). The CDR3 covers 15 residues. This clonotype was detected only a few times. V and J are TRBV20-1 and TRBJ1-3, with D possibly being TRBD1 (5 bases). Sequences were obtained from PBMCs. The TCR sequence derives from a woman younger than 45 with multiple sclerosis. The CDR3: CSAPGQGPSGNTIYF. DNA of the CDR3: TGCAGTGCTCCGGGGCAGGGACCGTCTGGAAACACCATATATTTT.